This T cell receptor (beta chain) was sequenced during a study of OX40 agonist ivuxolimab in advanced cancers. General notes on the study: The costimulatory receptor OX40 (CD134) was targeted by ivuxolimab, a fully human IgG2 agonistic monoclonal antibody. Of the roughly 52 dose-escalation patients, hepatocellular carcinoma was present in around 20, melanoma in roughly 15, renal cell carcinoma in 9 and head and neck cancer in 9. Patients were allowed to have had prior anti-PD-1, anti-PD-L1 or anti-CTLA-4 therapy, and approximately 40% of the dose-escalation patients had previously received checkpoint inhibitors. Intravenous ivuxolimab was administered to patients every 2 weeks at six dose levels: 0.01, 0.1, 0.3, 1.5, 3 and 10 mg/kg. Three dose-escalation patients achieved partial responses, one with hepatocellular carcinoma and two with cutaneous melanoma. In the dose-escalation cohort, around four fifths of patients were male, and the mean age was approximately 60 years, with a range of roughly 23 to 85. The point of sequencing TCRbeta in the periphery was to test whether ivuxolimab changed TCR sequence diversity and drove clonal T-cell expansion. The paper covers the monotherapy dose-escalation part of the phase I ivuxolimab trial, which included N ≈ 50 patients.

The research as a whole found: Low levels of normalized T-cell clonal expansion were also seen in some patients who did not respond. In the 0.1-3.0 mg/kg groups, partial responders were among the patients with the lowest normalized peripheral clonal expansion, particularly in CD8+ T cells. At doses of 0.1 to 3.0 mg/kg, clonal expansion of both CD4+ and CD8+ T cells in blood was seen between baseline and week 6. After ivuxolimab, more expanded clones were found on average in CD8+ T cells than in CD4+ T cells. The antigen specificity of the peripheral T cells that underwent clonal expansion was not determined.

The trial excluded patients who had a history of autoimmune disease or who were on systemic immunosuppression. Peripheral blood for TCR sequencing was drawn from every dose cohort at baseline, at cycle 4 day 1 and at cycle 7 day 1. Samples were obtained from an open-label, multicenter, first-in-human phase I dose-escalation trial of ivuxolimab. Adults with locally advanced or metastatic head and neck squamous cell, hepatocellular, melanoma or renal cell carcinoma were enrolled in the trial. CD4+ and CD8+ T cells were sorted separately from peripheral blood before TCR sequencing. The CDR3, cysteine through phenylalanine, is 13 amino acids long. Here the CDR3 DNA is all that survives: 39 bases in frame from base 1. In the germline V gene, CDR1 corresponds to KGHSH and CDR2 to LQKENI. V lost 5 bases and J lost 7 bases, and the count of bases not matched to a germline gene is 8. This clone is a singleton in its sample. The target of this receptor is not known. The record has no base qualities; no much larger clone is one base away.

To sequence the TCRbeta CDR3 region, genomic DNA was isolated from the sorted cells. The immunoSEQ Assay was used to sequence the TCRbeta CDR3 regions. Here the immuneACCESS table is served through TCRdb, limited to in-frame sequences with V and J called. Missing clones are a known gap in these copies; in checked studies unresolved V genes cover under half, and the rest lacks a known reason. The sample includes tens of thousands of clones, with approximately 88% observed a single time. Jointly, the top ten make up around 0.56% of the sample. The specimen comprised CD4+ or CD8+ T cells sorted from blood, sampled in a trial of the OX40 agonist ivuxolimab. The TCR comes from an adult with an advanced solid tumor such as melanoma, head and neck, liver or kidney cancer. Rearrangement joined TRBV18 to TRBJ2-7; 7 bases in the junction line up with TRBD1. The sequenced DNA is TGTGCCAGCTCATCCGGACAGGTTGGGGAGCAGTACTTC. Its translation is CASSSGQVGEQYF.